The 5 T cell receptor beta chains presented below share a single source sample, sequenced in a study of blood T cell repertoires in COVID-19. TCRdb keeps only in-frame clones here, not all; method: immunoSEQ multiplex PCR. The top ten hold about a tenth of the sample, which has 200,000 to 250,000 clones, roughly 90% seen once. The sample taken for sequencing was PBMCs or T cells enriched from blood (not recorded which). The source of these receptors is a man aged 18 to 29 with acute COVID-19.

The chain joins TRBV7-2 to TRBJ2-4; maybe TRBD2 (6 bases). Germline assignment: CDR1 SGHTA and CDR2 FQGNSA. The CDR3 is 16 amino acids. The V and J ends lost 1 base and 6 bases respectively, with 16 bases between them. The CDR3 is CASSLVATSSRNIQYF. For the CDR3, the DNA is TGTGCCAGCAGCTTAGTGGCAACTAGCTCAAGAAACATTCAGTACTTC.

J is TRBJ1-3 and V is TRBV4-2; unclear D gene. Germline CDR1 LGHNA, CDR2 YNFKEQ. CDR3 length: 16 amino acids. The ends were cut back, 1 base at V and 4 bases at J, with 14 bases in the middle. The CDR3 sequence: CASSQAPWSGGNTIYF. CDR3 nucleotide sequence: TGTGCCAGCAGCCAAGCCCCGTGGAGCGGGGGAAACACCATATATTTT.

This chain joins TRBV12-3 or TRBV12-4 and TRBJ2-1; D may be TRBD2 (6 bases). CDR3 length: 11 amino acids. Trimming left V 9 bases short and J 6 bases short, with 9 bases between. The CDR3 protein is CASLGGNEQFF. The CDR3 region has the DNA TGTGCCAGTCTGGGGGGCAATGAGCAGTTCTTC.

This rearrangement joins TRBV19 to TRBJ2-7; TRBD1 agrees at 10 bases. This CDR3 has 14 amino acids. CDR1 and CDR2 (germline): LNHDA, SQIVND (reference sequence). Germline trimming cut 10 bases from V and 2 bases from J; bases unmatched to any gene: 8. The CDR3 DNA is TGTGCCACAAAAGCCGGGACAGGGGCCTACGAGCAGTACTTC. This gives the protein CATKAGTGAYEQYF.

The CDR3 is CASEKGDRVFTGELFF. As DNA, the CDR3 is TGTGCCAGCGAGAAAGGGGACAGAGTGTTCACCGGGGAGCTGTTTTTT. The gene calls are TRBV25-1 and TRBJ2-2, with 7 bases fitting TRBD1. This CDR3 has 16 residues. With 8 bases clipped from V and 4 bases from J, the junction kept 13 bases outside the gene matches. CDR1 MGHDK and CDR2 SYGVNS come from the germline V gene. The variable domain in full, completed from reference TRBV25-1 and TRBJ2-2, reads EADIYQTPRYLVIGTGKKITLECSQTMGHDKMYWYQQDPGMELHLIHYSYGVNSTEKGDLSSESTVSRIRTEHFPLTLESARPSHTSQYLCASEKGDRVFTGELFFGEGSRLTVL.